The T cell receptor beta chain under discussion was sequenced for a study of T cell clonotyping in hematopoietic cell transplantation. The CDR3 spans 14 residues. V dropped 4 bases and J dropped 2 bases, with 12 bases sitting between them. The germline V gene has CDR1 SGHRS and CDR2 YFSETQ. The repertoire was sequenced with immunoSEQ multiplex PCR; TCRdb's copy has only in-frame clones and lacks some. The table includes 10,000 or so clones, approximately 97% detected once. The sequenced sample was peripheral blood mononuclear cells, obtained 100 days after allogeneic stem cell transplant. J is TRBJ1-1 and V is TRBV5-1, with D unclear. The receptor's source is a male patient between 60 and 69 years old who had an allogeneic stem cell transplant from a related donor, so the T cells may come from the graft donor. Some clones in this sample may be carry-over from other donors' samples. CDR3 in amino acids: CASSRFGTNTEAFF. The CDR3 DNA reads as TGCGCCAGCAGCAGGTTTGGCACAAACACTGAAGCTTTCTTT. Supplemented by reference TRBV5-1 and TRBJ1-1, the full variable domain reads KAGVTQTPRYLIKTRGQQVTLSCSPISGHRSVSWYQQTPGQGLQFLFEYFSETQRNKGNFPGRFSGRQFSNSRSEMNVSTLELGDSALYLCASSRFGTNTEAFFGQGTRLTVV.